One sample yielded the 5 T cell receptor beta chains listed below, sequenced in a study of tumor and adjacent non-tumor tissue in lung cancer. RNA was extracted from bulk tissue without any cell sorting. The normal lung tissue was taken more than 3 cm from the tumor edge. Three rounds of nested PCR, following a modified ARM-PCR protocol, produced the TCRbeta library. From the multiplex PCR reads, TCRdb called clonotypes with MiXCR, one entry per CDR3 protein. This sample has approximately 100,000 distinct CDR3 sequences, with 50% to 70% found just once. Sample: distant non-tumor lung tissue. The receptors shown here come from a man aged 60-69 years with non-small cell lung cancer.

Remarks on this clonotype: An end of the junction does not agree with germline; a read error may underlie this. This chain connects TRBV4-1 to TRBJ2-7; 10 bases fit TRBD1. The CDR3 has 15 residues. Germline assignment: CDR1 MGHRA and CDR2 YSYEKL. The CDR3 loop is CANSPGTGANYEQYF. The CDR3 DNA reads as TGTGCCAACAGCCCCGGGACAGGGGCGAACTACGAGCAGTACTTC.

This clonotype appeared a few times. This could be a read error, since a much larger clone is one nucleotide away. The chain joins TRBV11-3 to TRBJ1-6; D unclear. Germline V gene sequence: CDR1 SGHNT, CDR2 YENEEA. The CDR3 has 16 residues. CDR3 residues: CTSSFETTENNPPLHF. Here the CDR3 DNA reads TGTACCAGCAGCTTTGAAACGACGGAAAATAATCCACCCCTCCACTTT.

This clonotype was seen a few times. The gene calls are TRBV27 and TRBJ2-7; D is tentatively TRBD1 or TRBD2 (5 bases each). The CDR3 is 15 residues long. Germline CDR1 reads MNHEY; CDR2 reads SMNVEV (reference sequence). Trimming removed 6 bases at V and 1 base at J, with 16 bases between. The CDR3 sequence: CASRPRGVLSYEQYF. The CDR3 DNA is TGTGCCAGCAGACCACGAGGGGTTTTGTCCTACGAGCAGTACTTC.

There are a few counts of this clonotype. The chain carries TRBV6-1 and TRBJ2-5; D uncertain. This CDR3 comprises 14 residues. Germline-derived CDR1 and CDR2 are MNHNS and SASEGT. V lost 2 bases and J 8 bases, leaving 15 bases between the germline ends. The CDR3 sequence: CASSEPGWVHTQYF. The DNA of the CDR3 is TGTGCCAGCAGTGAACCCGGCTGGGTCCATACCCAGTACTTC.

As to this clonotype: At one boundary the junction diverges from the germline segment, which might be a read error. The chain combines TRBV19 with TRBJ2-5, with no clear D. Germline CDR1 reads LNHDA; CDR2 reads SQIVND (reference sequence). This CDR3 has 14 residues. The CDR3 DNA reads TGTGCCAGTAGTATAGGAACAGACCAAGAGACCCAGTGCTTC. Its translation is CASSIGTDQETQCF.